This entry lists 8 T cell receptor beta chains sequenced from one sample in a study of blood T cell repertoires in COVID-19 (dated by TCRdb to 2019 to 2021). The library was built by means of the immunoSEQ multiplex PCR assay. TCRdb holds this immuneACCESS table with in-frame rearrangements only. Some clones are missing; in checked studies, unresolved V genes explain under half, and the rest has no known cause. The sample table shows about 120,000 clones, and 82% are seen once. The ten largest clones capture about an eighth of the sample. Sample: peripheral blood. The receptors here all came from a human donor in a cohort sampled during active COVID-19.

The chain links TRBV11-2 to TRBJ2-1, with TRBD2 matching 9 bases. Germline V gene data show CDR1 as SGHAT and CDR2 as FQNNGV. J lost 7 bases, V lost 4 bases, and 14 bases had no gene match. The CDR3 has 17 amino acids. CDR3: CASSSLEGWRGGNEQFF. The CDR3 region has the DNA TGTGCCAGCAGCTCGCTAGAAGGGTGGCGGGGGGGAAATGAGCAGTTCTTC.

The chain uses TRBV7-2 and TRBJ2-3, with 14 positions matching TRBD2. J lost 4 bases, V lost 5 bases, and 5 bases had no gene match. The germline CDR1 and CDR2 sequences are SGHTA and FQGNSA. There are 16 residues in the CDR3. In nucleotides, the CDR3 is TGTGCCAGCAGCACGGGACTAGCGGGGGTGGCAGATACGCAGTATTTT. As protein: CASSTGLAGVADTQYF.

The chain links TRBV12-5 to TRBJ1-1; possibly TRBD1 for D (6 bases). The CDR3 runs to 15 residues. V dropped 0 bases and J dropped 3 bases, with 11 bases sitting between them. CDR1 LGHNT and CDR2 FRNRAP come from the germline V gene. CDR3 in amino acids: CASGLVQGSDTEAFF. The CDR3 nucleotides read TGTGCTAGTGGTTTGGTACAGGGATCGGACACTGAAGCTTTCTTT.

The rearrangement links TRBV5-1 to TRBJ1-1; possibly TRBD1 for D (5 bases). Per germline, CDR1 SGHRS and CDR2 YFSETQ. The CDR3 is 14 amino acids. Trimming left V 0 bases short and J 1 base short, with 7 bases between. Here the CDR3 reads CASSLDRTNTEAFF. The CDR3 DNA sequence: TGCGCCAGCAGCTTGGACAGGACGAACACTGAAGCTTTCTTT.

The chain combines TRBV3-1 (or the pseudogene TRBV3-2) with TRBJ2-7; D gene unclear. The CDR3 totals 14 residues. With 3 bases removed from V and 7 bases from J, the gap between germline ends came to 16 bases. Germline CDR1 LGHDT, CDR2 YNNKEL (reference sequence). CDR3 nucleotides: TGTGCCAGCAGCCAGGTGTTGCCGGTCTGGGAGCAGTACTTC. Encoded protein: CASSQVLPVWEQYF.

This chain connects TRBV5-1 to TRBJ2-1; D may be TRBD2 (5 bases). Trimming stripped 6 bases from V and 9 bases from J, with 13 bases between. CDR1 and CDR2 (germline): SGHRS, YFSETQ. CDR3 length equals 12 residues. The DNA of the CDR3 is TGCGCCAGCATAGGGCCAGAGGGTGAGCAGTTCTTC. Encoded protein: CASIGPEGEQFF.

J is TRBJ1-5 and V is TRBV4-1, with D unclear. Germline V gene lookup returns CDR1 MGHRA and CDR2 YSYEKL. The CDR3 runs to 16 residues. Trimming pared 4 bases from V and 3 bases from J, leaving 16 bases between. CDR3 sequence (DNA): TGCGCCAGCAGCCCGGATGGTGCAGGATACAATCAGCCCCAGCATTTT. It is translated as CASSPDGAGYNQPQHF.

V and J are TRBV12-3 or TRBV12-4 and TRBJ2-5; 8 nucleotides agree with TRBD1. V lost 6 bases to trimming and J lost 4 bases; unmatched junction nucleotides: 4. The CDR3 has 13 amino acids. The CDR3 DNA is TGTGCCAGCAGCGGGACAGGAGGAGAGACCCAGTACTTC. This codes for CASSGTGGETQYF.